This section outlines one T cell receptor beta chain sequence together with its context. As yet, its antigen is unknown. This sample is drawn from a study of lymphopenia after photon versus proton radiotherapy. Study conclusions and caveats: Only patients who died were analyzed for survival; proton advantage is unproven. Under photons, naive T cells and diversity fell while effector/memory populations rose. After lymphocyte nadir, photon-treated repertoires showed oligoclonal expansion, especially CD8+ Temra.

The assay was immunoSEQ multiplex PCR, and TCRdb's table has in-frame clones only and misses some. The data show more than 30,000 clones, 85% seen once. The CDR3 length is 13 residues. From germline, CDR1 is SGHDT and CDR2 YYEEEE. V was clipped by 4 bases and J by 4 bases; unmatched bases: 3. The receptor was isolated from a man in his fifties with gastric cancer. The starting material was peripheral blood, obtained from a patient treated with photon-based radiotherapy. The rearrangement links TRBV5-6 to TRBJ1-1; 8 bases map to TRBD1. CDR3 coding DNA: TGTGCCAGCAGCGCTACAGGGGGCACTGAAGCTTTCTTT. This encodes CASSATGGTEAFF.